This T cell receptor (beta chain) is from a study of molecular identifiers for immune sequencing clone quantification. This clonotype was recorded a few times. Its antigen is as yet unknown. V was trimmed by 1 base and J by 4 bases, leaving 16 bases between them. Germline V gene data show CDR1 as SGDLS and CDR2 as YYNGEE. The CDR3 totals 16 residues. Whole-study results and caveats: Spiked Jurkat TCR RNA originating from one cell could reportedly be identified amid more than 800,000 naive cells.

TCRdb re-derived calls from the PCR reads in MiXCR, one entry per CDR3 protein. The sample lists some 96,000 distinct CDR3 sequences; 20% to 30% were seen once. The receptor was derived from a human donor in good health. Some libraries in this study had Jurkat cell RNA spiked in. The sequenced material came from naive CD8+ T cells from blood, with Jurkat cell RNA spiked in. Subset noted: FACS-sorted CD8+CD4-CCR7+CD45RA+ naive T cells. J is TRBJ2-3 and V is TRBV9; TRBD2 might be the D (6 bases). The CDR3 DNA follows: TGTGCCAGCAGCGTAATGCAGACAGCGGGCTCAGATACGCAGTATTTT. Translation gives CASSVMQTAGSDTQYF.